A single sample is the source of the 12 T cell receptor beta chains below, sequenced in a study of blood T cell repertoires in COVID-19. The repertoire was sequenced with immunoSEQ multiplex PCR; TCRdb's copy has only in-frame clones and lacks some. The data show 200,000 or so clones, 60% to 80% seen once. The sequencing sample was made of peripheral blood. These receptors were collected from a man aged 55 to 70 with active or convalescent COVID-19.

This chain uses TRBV19 with TRBJ1-5, with D tentatively TRBD1 (5 bases). Trimming pared 5 bases from V and 5 bases from J, leaving 16 bases between. Germline V gives CDR1 LNHDA, CDR2 SQIVND (reference sequence). The length of the CDR3 is 15 residues. The CDR3 reads CASSPPREGHQPQHF. CDR3 DNA sequence: TGTGCCAGTAGTCCCCCCAGGGAAGGACATCAGCCCCAGCATTTT.

The rearrangement joins TRBV29-1 to TRBJ1-1; 9 positions match TRBD1. The ends lost 5 bases at V and 1 base at J; junction bases unmatched: 5. CDR3 size: 14 residues. CDR1 SQVTM and CDR2 ANQGSEA come from the germline V gene. The CDR3 coding sequence is TGCAGCGTTTCTTACAGGGGGCCGAACACTGAAGCTTTCTTT. Amino acids: CSVSYRGPNTEAFF.

V and J are TRBV6-1 and TRBJ2-7, with a possible D match to TRBD1 (5 bases). Germline V gene sequence: CDR1 MNHNS, CDR2 SASEGT. The CDR3 sequence is 13 residues long. V shed 2 bases and J shed 2 bases, with 7 bases lying between them. The CDR3 protein is CASSERGTYEQYF. Here the CDR3 DNA reads TGTGCCAGCAGTGAAAGGGGTACCTACGAGCAGTACTTC.

This clone was detected once. This chain links TRBV11-3 with TRBJ2-5; D is uncertain. V lost 5 bases, J lost 7 bases, and 14 bases lay in between. Germline V gene sequence: CDR1 SGHNT, CDR2 YENEEA. This CDR3 region has 13 residues. CDR3 bases: TGTGCCAGCAGCAAAAGCACGGTTGGGACCCAGTACTTC. Amino acid sequence: CASSKSTVGTQYF.

The chain joins TRBV2 to TRBJ2-2; TRBD2 is a possible D gene (5 bases). Germline V gives CDR1 SNHLY, CDR2 FYNNEI. The CDR3 consists of 15 residues. Trimming left V 4 bases short and J 3 bases short, with 12 bases between. In DNA form, the CDR3 reads TGTGCCAGCAGTGCTACAGCGGAGTACACCGGGGAGCTGTTTTTT. This translates into CASSATAEYTGELFF.

V is TRBV21-1 and J is TRBJ2-7; TRBD2, the table's D call, lacks a check against the DNA. TRBV21-1 is a pseudogene. The CDR3 has 17 residues. DNA for the CDR3: TGTGCCAGCAGCAAAGCCAAAACTAGCGGGAGCCCCTACGAGCAGTACTTC. It codes for CASSKAKTSGSPYEQYF.

CDR3 sequence (DNA): TGTGCCAGCAGCTTAGGACATCCAGCTGAAGCTTTCTTT. Translating it yields CASSLGHPAEAFF. This sequence joins TRBV7-8 and TRBJ1-1; D uncertain. From germline, CDR1 is SGHVS and CDR2 FQNEAQ. V was clipped by 1 base and J by 6 bases, with 9 bases between them. This CDR3 spans 13 amino acids.

The chain recombines TRBV6-1 with TRBJ1-5; D is perhaps TRBD1 (6 bases). Germline V gene sequence: CDR1 MNHNS, CDR2 SASEGT. Trimming left V 1 base short and J 5 bases short, with 12 bases between. The length of the CDR3 is 15 residues. The CDR3 DNA follows: TGTGCCAGCAGTGAAGTTGGACAGATTTATCAGCCCCAGCATTTT. It encodes CASSEVGQIYQPQHF.

The chain recombines TRBV5-1 with TRBJ1-1, with D uncertain. V lost 0 bases and J 3 bases, leaving 15 bases between the germline ends. Germline loops: CDR1 SGHRS, CDR2 YFSETQ. The CDR3 runs to 16 residues. The CDR3 DNA is TGCGCCAGCAGCTTGGGCGCGGGTCCCGGGGACACTGAAGCTTTCTTT. This encodes CASSLGAGPGDTEAFF.

The chain joins TRBV10-1 to TRBJ2-3; D remains unclear. The length of the CDR3 is 14 residues. In germline, CDR1 is WNHNN, CDR2 SYGVQD (reference sequence). V gave up 0 bases and J gave up 2 bases, with 6 bases separating them. The CDR3 DNA reads as TGCGCCAGCAGTGAGTCCCCACACACAGATACGCAGTATTTT. This encodes CASSESPHTDTQYF.

This clone ranks as medium-sized. The chain carries TRBV5-4 and TRBJ1-2; 9 positions agree with TRBD1. CDR1 SGHNT and CDR2 YYREEE come from the germline V gene (reference sequence). The V gene end was trimmed by 5 bases and the J gene end by 9 bases; junction bases not matched to a gene: 2. CDR3 length: 11 amino acids. CDR3 loop: CASRGQGRYTF. The CDR3 nucleotides read TGTGCCAGCAGGGGACAGGGTCGCTACACCTTC.

V is TRBV11-2 and J is TRBJ2-7, with a weak D call TRBD1 (6 bases). V was cut by 1 base and J by 5 bases, with 18 bases left in between. CDR3 length: 16 amino acids. Germline lookup yields CDR1 SGHAT and CDR2 FQNNGV. CDR3 nucleotide sequence: TGTGCCAGCAGCTTAGTTCCGGGACATATTTTAAACGAGCAGTACTTC. Its protein product is CASSLVPGHILNEQYF.